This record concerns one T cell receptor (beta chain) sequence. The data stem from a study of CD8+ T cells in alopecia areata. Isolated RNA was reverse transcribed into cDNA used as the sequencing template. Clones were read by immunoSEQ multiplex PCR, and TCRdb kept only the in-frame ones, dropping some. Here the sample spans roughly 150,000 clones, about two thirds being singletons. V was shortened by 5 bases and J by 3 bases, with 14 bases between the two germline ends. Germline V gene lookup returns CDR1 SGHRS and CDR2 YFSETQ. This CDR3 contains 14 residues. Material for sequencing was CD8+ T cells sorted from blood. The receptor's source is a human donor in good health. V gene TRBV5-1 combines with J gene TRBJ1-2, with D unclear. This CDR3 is CASRLSLFDYGYTF. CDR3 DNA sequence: TGCGCCAGCAGGTTGTCACTGTTCGACTATGGCTACACCTTC. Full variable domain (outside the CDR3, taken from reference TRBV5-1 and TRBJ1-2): KAGVTQTPRYLIKTRGQQVTLSCSPISGHRSVSWYQQTPGQGLQFLFEYFSETQRNKGNFPGRFSGRQFSNSRSEMNVSTLELGDSALYLCASRLSLFDYGYTFGSGTRLTVV.